This T cell receptor beta chain was found in a study of blood T cells in healthy people across ages (dated by TCRdb to the mid-2010s). Describing the broader study: Template switching captured roughly one uniquely barcoded TCR beta cDNA molecule per two T cells in model experiments. The study measured age-related changes in TCR beta repertoire diversity using deep sequencing normalized with unique cDNA molecular identifiers. Donors were grouped into four age groups: young (average roughly 17 years), middle-aged (39), aged (about 60) and long-lived (less than 85). Donors of different ages were randomly distributed across sequencing lanes to avoid experimental bias. Using the same blood draw, the study looked at two additional independent replicas of 1 million unique cDNA reads for two donors, one aged 18 to 30 and the other aged 80 or older. Broad study findings and their caveats: As age increased, observed TCR beta diversity per million T cells dropped in a roughly linear way, and a significant reduction was already evident by age about 36. Because donor CMV infection status was unknown, age-related changes in expanded clonotypes were potentially confounded. Bulk unsorted PBMC profiling prevented conclusive comparison of naive and antigen-experienced compartments. The percentage of naive T cells measured by flow cytometry correlated strongly with observed TCR beta diversity. The long-lived group showed more naive CD4+ T cells, fewer expanded clones and increased TCR diversity than the aged group, suggesting age selection. Total diversity estimates from one million sequenced T cells were considered lower bounds and underestimates.

In its sample, this clonotype was seen a few times. Its binding antigen is unknown. Base quality data are lacking; no much larger clone is found one base away. The library relied on 5' RACE. A second roughly 6 to 12 cycle PCR used a sample-barcoded 5' primer and a J-beta primer mix. A unique molecular identifier was introduced onto each TCR beta cDNA molecule by a template-switch 5' adaptor carrying 12 random nucleotides. Each sample yielded at least 3 million CDR3-containing paired-end reads. First-strand cDNA synthesis was performed from all RNA using the Mint cDNA synthesis kit, with priming by a TRBC-specific oligonucleotide. All cDNA was treated with uracil-DNA glycosylase and then went through a first 18-cycle PCR with the universal primers M1SS and BC2_uni_R. The authors processed their data as follows. Normalization of each sample was performed by random selection of 1 million high-quality reads, each carrying a distinct molecular identifier. Instead of being binned into consensus sequences, reads with shared molecular identifiers were discarded. MiTCR, with a Q25 quality threshold and the strictest error-elimination algorithm, was used for CDR3 identification, clonotype clustering and error correction. Lower-bound total TCR beta diversity was estimated with a nonparametric unseen species model using Euler transformation. TCRdb reanalyzed the raw reads on its own, using fastp at Q25 for trimming and MiXCR for clone calling, and kept in-frame beta chains. Rows matching on CDR3 protein sequence are summarized as one entry with the most common DNA and genes. TCRdb's processing, not the authors' own work, is the source of the V and J calls. This sample is represented by some 1,800,000 distinct CDR3 sequences; about two fifths of them were singletons. The top ten clones comprise around 23% of the sample.

The donors were a few dozen Caucasian individuals from Russia, aged roughly 6 to 100 years, who were systemically healthy. Each donor gave ten milliliters of peripheral blood, drawn into EDTA-treated Vacutainer tubes. PBMCs were isolated by Ficoll-Paque density-gradient centrifugation, with at least 6 million obtained per sample. Total RNA was extracted from PBMCs with Trizol reagent, with at least 5.5 micrograms obtained per sample. For every donor, flow cytometry on a PBMC aliquot measured the percentage of naive CD45RAhigh/CD27high T cells. The source is a human donor in good health. Input material: blood.

The CDR3 loop reads CASSHGTSGGSDTQYF. The base sequence is TGCGCCAGCAGCCATGGGACTAGCGGGGGGTCAGATACGCAGTATTTT. The sequence joins TRBV5-1 to TRBJ2-3; the junction holds 15 bases that match TRBD2. The CDR3 goes from the cysteine to the phenylalanine over 16 residues. Here the CDR3 DNA is all that survives: 48 bases in frame from base 1. Trimmed from V: 4 bases; trimmed from J: 4 bases; junction bases lacking a gene match: 4. CDR1 SGHRS and CDR2 YFSETQ are derived from the germline V gene.